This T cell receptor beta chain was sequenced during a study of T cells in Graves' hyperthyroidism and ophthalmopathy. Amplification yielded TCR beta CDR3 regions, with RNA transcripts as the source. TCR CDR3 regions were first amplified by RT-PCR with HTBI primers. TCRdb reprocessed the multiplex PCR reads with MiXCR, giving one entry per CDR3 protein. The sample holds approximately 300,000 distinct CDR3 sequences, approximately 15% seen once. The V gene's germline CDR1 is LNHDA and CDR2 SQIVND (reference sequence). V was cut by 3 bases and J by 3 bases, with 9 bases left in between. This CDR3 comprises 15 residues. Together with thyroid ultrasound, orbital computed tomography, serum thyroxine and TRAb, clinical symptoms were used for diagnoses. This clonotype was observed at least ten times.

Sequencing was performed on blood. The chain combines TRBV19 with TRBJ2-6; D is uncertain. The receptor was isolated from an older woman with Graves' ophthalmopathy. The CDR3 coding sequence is TGTGCCAGTAGTATCGGGTTTGGTGGGGCCAACGTCCTGACTTTC. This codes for CASSIGFGGANVLTF.